The clone carrying this T cell receptor (beta chain) was counted only a few times. The antigen remains unidentified. The CDR3 contains 16 residues. Trimming removed 5 bases at V and 0 bases at J, with 11 bases between. Germline assignment: CDR1 SEHNR and CDR2 FQNEAQ (reference sequence). The sample belongs to a study of beta chain features in type 1 diabetes. General observations from the study: In the patient group, naive, central memory and Treg TCRB repertoires seemed more alike than in the healthy donor group.

Isolated RNA was reverse transcribed in full, so expressed TCRB transcripts were sequenced. Here immunoSEQ multiplex PCR was the method, and the copy in TCRdb shows in-frame clones only, minus some. The table lists around 280,000 clones, 8% of them singletons, with roughly 1% in the top ten. The material sequenced was central memory CD4+ T cells from blood. The V gene is TRBV7-9, the J gene TRBJ1-6, with D maybe TRBD1 (5 bases). This receptor was obtained from a woman aged 18-29 years in good health. This CDR3 reads CASSRRGSSYNSPLHF. Here the CDR3 DNA reads TGTGCCAGCAGCCGCCGGGGGAGCTCCTATAATTCACCCCTCCACTTT.